This T cell receptor beta chain was sequenced in a study of molecular identifiers for immune sequencing clone quantification. The wider study: Replicate RNA from roughly 21,000 or 96,000 naive CD8 T cells formed five aliquots; four were sequenced.

Germline loops: CDR1 MNHEY, CDR2 SVGAGI. Germline trimming cut 6 bases from V and 4 bases from J; bases unmatched to any gene: 4. The CDR3 runs to 13 residues. CD8+CD4-CCR7+CD45RA+ sorting gave the naive CD8 T cells. This clonotype was recorded at least ten times. Its cognate antigen is unknown. Previously described methods with listed TCR primers produced the bulk TCR libraries. TCRdb recomputed calls from the PCR reads with MiXCR, one row per CDR3 protein. The profile shows some 89,000 distinct CDR3 sequences, 20% to 30% of them singletons. Overall study results and limits: Over 99% of effector molecules, but under 1% in naive cells, were held by clones with more than 20 RNA copies.

This TCR came from a human donor in good health. Some libraries in this study had Jurkat cell RNA spiked in. Source material: naive CD8+ T cells from blood, with Jurkat cell RNA spiked in. This sample's subset: FACS-sorted CD8+CD4-CCR7+CD45RA+ naive T cells. This chain links TRBV6-5 with TRBJ2-5; 8 positions match TRBD1. Here the CDR3 DNA reads TGTGCCAGCAGGGACAGGGACCGAGAGACCCAGTACTTC. Encoded protein: CASRDRDRETQYF.